The 30 T cell receptor beta chains listed next were all sequenced from one sample in a study of tumor-infiltrating lymphocytes in primary liver carcinoma. A primer matching the constant region was used to make TCR beta cDNA from 450 to 500 ng of total RNA. The TCR beta library was amplified through three nested multiplex PCR rounds in a modified ARM-PCR procedure. TRBV1-TRBV30 forward primers paired with a C-beta reverse primer drove the first two PCR rounds, about 10 cycles each. Each CDR3 protein gets one entry after TCRdb re-called the multiplex PCR reads with MiXCR. This sample yields around 100,000 distinct CDR3 sequences, of which around 71% are seen a single time; about 12% belongs to the top ten. Between roughly 17 and 30 mg of unsorted bulk tissue served as the source from which RNA and DNA were co-extracted. Sequencing was performed on liver tumor tissue from sampling region 2. Subset here: tumor region T2, inferior pole. The source is a woman aged 55-70 years with primary liver carcinoma and hepatitis B virus infection.

Comments on this clonotype: The germline gene is not matched at one end of the junction; a read error may be the cause. V usage is TRBV11-3 and J usage is TRBJ2-5, with a tentative D call TRBD2 (7 bases). The germline V gene encodes CDR1 SGHNT and CDR2 YENEEA. The CDR3 is made up of 15 amino acids. The CDR3 DNA is TGTGCCAGCAGCTTAGGTGGGGGGGGCCAAGAGACCCAATACTTC. Protein sequence: CASSLGGGGQETQYF.

This clonotype was found a few times. A read error may produce the germline difference seen at one junction end. The chain links TRBV6-5 to TRBJ1-1, with unresolved D. Germline CDR1 is MNHEY and CDR2 is SVGAGI. This CDR3 contains 13 residues. The DNA for the CDR3 is TGTGCCAGCAGTCCCAGTGGAAACACTGAAGCTTTCTTC. Protein sequence: CASSPSGNTEAFF.

V is TRBV5-1 and J is TRBJ2-7; TRBD2 matches at 9 bases. The CDR3 has 16 residues. Germline V gives CDR1 SGHRS, CDR2 YFSETQ. With 0 bases clipped from V and 6 bases from J, the junction kept 10 bases outside the gene matches. Here the CDR3 DNA reads TGCGCCAGCAGCTTGGTTGGCGGGAGGGGTCAAAGCGAGCAGTACTTC. This translates into CASSLVGGRGQSEQYF.

This chain uses TRBV25-1 with TRBJ2-7; a weak D match, TRBD2 (6 bases). V was pared by 6 bases and J by 5 bases, with 17 bases between. CDR3 length: 14 amino acids. Per the germline V gene, CDR1 is MGHDK and CDR2 is SYGVNS. In DNA form, the CDR3 reads TGTGCCAGCAGGAAGGCCGGGGGAAAGAACGAGCAGTACTTC. Translated: CASRKAGGKNEQYF.

This clonotype has only one observation. The rearrangement uses TRBV11-3 and TRBJ1-1; D unclear. The CDR3 has 15 amino acids. Per the germline V gene, CDR1 is SGHNT and CDR2 is YENEEA. V was clipped by 4 bases and J by 0 bases, with 12 bases between them. CDR3 coding DNA: TGTGCCAGCAGCTCCCCACTGGGCTTGAACACTGAAGCTTTCTTT. This encodes CASSSPLGLNTEAFF.

This clonotype was detected ten times or more. The chain couples TRBV6-5 to TRBJ1-1, with 7 bases matching TRBD1. CDR3 length equals 14 residues. Germline V lookup: CDR1 MNHEY, CDR2 SVGAGI. Unmatched junction bases numbered 7, after V lost 6 bases and J lost 3 bases. The CDR3 DNA reads as TGTGCCAGCAGGACGACAGGGTGGGACACTGAAGCTTTCTTT. Its protein is CASRTTGWDTEAFF.

This clonotype was seen more than once but under ten times. This could be a read error, since a much larger clone is one nucleotide away. The rearrangement joins TRBV10-3 to TRBJ2-1; D is possibly TRBD2 (5 bases). Trimming shortened V by 10 bases and J by 3 bases, and 25 bases separated the two germline ends. Per germline, CDR1 ENHRY and CDR2 SYGVKD. The CDR3 loop spans 17 amino acids. CDR3 amino acids: CASNYPGAAGGYNEQFF. CDR3 DNA: TGTGCCAGCAACTACCCAGGCGCGGCAGGAGGCTACAATGAGCAGTTCTTC.

V usage is TRBV29-1 and J usage is TRBJ2-7, with 8 bases identical to TRBD1. V gave up 8 bases and J gave up 0 bases; unmatched junction bases: 12. CDR3 length equals 15 residues. CDR1 and CDR2 from the germline V gene are SQVTM and ANQGSEA. The CDR3 sequence: CSCRRGPTTSYEQYF. CDR3 sequence (DNA): TGCAGCTGCCGCAGGGGGCCCACCACCTCCTACGAGCAGTACTTC.

This clonotype occurred many times. The conserved phenylalanine or tryptophan is not found at the CDR3 terminus, so this likely reflects a read error. The J gene is TRBJ2-7, the V gene TRBV12-3 or TRBV12-4; D ambiguous. V was cut by 3 bases and J by 3 bases, with 9 bases left in between. This CDR3 comprises 13 residues. Written as DNA, the CDR3 is TGTGCCAGCAGTTTTGGTAGTTTCTACGAGCAGTACTCC. Its translation is CASSFGSFYEQYS.

Worth noting for this clonotype: A read error may account for a junction end that differs from germline. V gene TRBV7-9 combines with J gene TRBJ2-2, with TRBD2 identical over 7 bases. This CDR3 is built from 15 residues. The germline CDR1 and CDR2 sequences are SEHNR and FQNEAQ (reference sequence). The CDR3 DNA reads TGTGACAGCAGCTTAGCTTCCGGACTAGCCGGGGAGCTGTTTTTT. Protein: CDSSLASGLAGELFF.

The rearrangement joins TRBV5-1 to TRBJ2-3, with 7 bases lining up with TRBD2. The length of the CDR3 is 15 residues. Trimming at V came to 0 bases and at J to 10 bases, leaving 11 bases not matched to a gene. Germline V gene data show CDR1 as SGHRS and CDR2 as YFSETQ. The CDR3: CASSLVASGYLAQYF. The CDR3 nucleotides are TGCGCCAGCAGCTTGGTGGCTAGCGGTTACCTTGCGCAGTATTTT.

A remark on this clonotype: In this CDR3 the conserved last residue, phenylalanine or tryptophan, is missing, so a read error is likely. It is unclear where the CDR3 begins or ends on the DNA, so no DNA is shown, and the CDR3 is as TCRdb lists it. The gene calls are TRBV5-6 and TRBJ2-1. Germline assignment: CDR1 SGHDT and CDR2 YYEEEE. The CDR3 totals 16 residues, both ends included. CDR3 amino acids: CASSLEIGLLWNEQVL.

The chain has TRBV2 and TRBJ2-3; D is perhaps TRBD2 (6 bases). Trimming removed 10 bases at V and 2 bases at J, with 13 bases between. CDR1 and CDR2 from the germline V gene are SNHLY and FYNNEI. This CDR3 has 13 amino acids. The CDR3 coding sequence is TGTGCCACTGCGCGGGGTTACACAGATACGCAGTATTTT. This encodes CATARGYTDTQYF.

This clonotype was observed at least ten times. The CDR3 spells CASSLTRGRAEAFF. The CDR3 DNA reads as TGTGCCAGCAGCTTAACCAGGGGGCGAGCTGAAGCTTTCTTT. The chain couples TRBV11-2 to TRBJ1-1, with 8 bases lining up with TRBD1. Germline V gene data show CDR1 as SGHAT and CDR2 as FQNNGV. The CDR3 spans 14 residues. V dropped 2 bases and J dropped 6; count of bases not matched to a gene: 5.

This clonotype was seen ten or more times. V and J are TRBV28 and TRBJ1-1; D is uncertain. CDR1 is MDHEN, CDR2 SYDVKM, per germline. The CDR3 runs to 16 residues. The V end was cut by 6 bases, the J end by 0 bases, with 17 bases between. The CDR3 region has the DNA TGTGCCAGCAGCTCGATTCCGGACCACATGAACACTGAAGCTTTCTTT. It specifies CASSSIPDHMNTEAFF.

This clonotype was counted ten times or more. The rearrangement links TRBV30 to TRBJ2-7, with TRBD2 matching 7 bases. The CDR3 extends over 15 amino acids. With 1 base clipped from V and 3 bases from J, the junction kept 9 bases outside the gene matches. CDR1 GTSNPN and CDR2 SVGIG come from the germline V gene (reference sequence). This chain's CDR3 is CAWSEDGTTFYEQYF. CDR3 nucleotide sequence: TGTGCCTGGAGTGAAGATGGGACTACTTTCTACGAGCAGTACTTC.

Worth noting for this clonotype: The conserved phenylalanine or tryptophan normally closing the CDR3 is absent here, so this likely arose from a read error. The limits of the CDR3 on the DNA are not certain, so only TCRdb's listed CDR3 is given. The CDR3 protein is CPSSLGTSGKLERFS. The J gene is TRBJ2-1, the V gene TRBV11-3; the DNA was not compared with TRBD2, the D call given in the table. The CDR3 is 15 amino acids in total, end residues counted. Germline CDR1 is SGHNT and CDR2 is YENEEA.

Concerning this clonotype itself: This clone may be a read error of a much larger clone one base away. The CDR3 reads CASSFGPRGDTEAFF. CDR3 DNA sequence: TGTGCCAGCAGCTTTGGACCCAGGGGGGACACTGAAGCTTTCTTT. This chain joins TRBV11-2 and TRBJ1-1, with TRBD1 matching over 7 bases. This CDR3 spans 15 amino acids. Germline CDR1 is SGHAT and CDR2 is FQNNGV. The V segment lost 3 bases and the J segment 3 bases; nucleotides outside the gene matches: 7. The whole variable domain, remainder taken from reference TRBV11-2 and TRBJ1-1, is EAGVAQSPRYKIIEKRQSVAFWCNPISGHATLYWYQQILGQGPKLLIQFQNNGVVDDSQLPKDRFSAERLKGVDSTLKIQPAKLEDSAVYLCASSFGPRGDTEAFFGQGTRLTVV.

This clonotype was found many times. It may be a read error: a sequence one base away is much more abundant. This rearrangement joins TRBV10-3 to TRBJ2-1, with D perhaps matching TRBD2 (6 bases). The CDR3 totals 13 residues. V was shortened by 3 bases and J by 12 bases, with 15 bases between the two germline ends. Germline CDR1 ENHRY, CDR2 SYGVKD. CDR3 sequence (DNA): TGTGCCATCAGTGACCACGGGGGTGGCGGGCAGTTCTTC. Its translation is CAISDHGGGGQFF.

As for this clonotype: A much larger clone is a single base away; this may be a read error. The chain is built from TRBV5-1 and TRBJ1-1, with 8 positions matching TRBD1. J gave up 11 bases and V 2 bases, and 8 bases lay outside the gene matches. The CDR3 runs to 13 residues. CDR1 and CDR2 from the germline V gene are SGHRS and YFSETQ. CDR3: CASSFAVDRVAFF. The CDR3 DNA reads as TGCGCCAGCAGCTTCGCTGTGGACAGGGTGGCTTTCTTT.

This clonotype was seen more than once but under ten times. This rearrangement joins TRBV5-1 to TRBJ1-1; D call uncertain. The V gene's germline CDR1 is SGHRS and CDR2 YFSETQ. This CDR3 comprises 15 residues. V was pared by 4 bases and J by 6 bases, with 19 bases between. The CDR3 bases are TGCGCCAGCAGCCTGTACGGAAGGTCCGACGCTGAAGCTTTCTTT. The encoded protein is CASSLYGRSDAEAFF.

This sequence joins TRBV6-1 and TRBJ1-1; 11 bases are shared with TRBD1. The CDR3 loop spans 14 amino acids. The germline gives CDR1 MNHNS, CDR2 SASEGT. The CDR3 protein is CVGRYGTGGTEAFF. For the CDR3, the DNA is TGTGTCGGCAGATACGGGACAGGGGGCACTGAAGCTTTCTTT.

The CDR3 DNA sequence: TGTGCCATCAATGAATCGAACGCAGAGGGAAGTAATGGCTACACCTTC. It yields the protein CAINESNAEGSNGYTF. The V gene is TRBV10-3, the J gene TRBJ1-2; D call uncertain. Germline V lookup: CDR1 ENHRY, CDR2 SYGVKD. Trimming took off 7 bases at V and 6 bases at J, with 24 bases between the two ends. The CDR3 has 16 residues.

This clonotype rates as medium-sized. The gene calls are TRBV6-2 or TRBV6-3 and TRBJ2-5; 9 bases align to TRBD2. The CDR3 length is 19 residues. The germline V gene encodes CDR1 MNHEY and CDR2 SVGEGT. V was pared by 6 bases and J by 5 bases, with 22 bases of the junction left unmatched. The CDR3 sequence is CASSSYGISGSSTRETQYF. The CDR3 DNA reads TGTGCCAGCAGCTCCTACGGTATTAGCGGGAGTTCTACTCGGGAGACCCAGTACTTC.

About this clonotype: This may be a read error, as it is one base from a much larger clone. V is TRBV6-5 and J is TRBJ2-3; 8 nucleotides line up with TRBD2. The CDR3 is made up of 15 amino acids. V trimming: 6 bases; J trimming: 4 bases; junction bases outside the gene matches: 9. Germline loops: CDR1 MNHEY, CDR2 SVGAGI. The CDR3 here is CASRRAGVNADTQYF. CDR3 coding DNA: TGTGCCAGCAGGAGAGCGGGAGTGAACGCAGATACGCAGTATTTT.

This clonotype occurred once. J is TRBJ2-1 and V is TRBV6-5, with a weak D call TRBD2 (6 bases). Per germline, CDR1 MNHEY and CDR2 SVGAGI. Deletions cut 6 bases from V and 8 bases from J, with 14 bases between. The CDR3 has 13 amino acids. The CDR3 coding sequence is TGTGCCAGCAGACGGAGGGGATGGGATGAGCAGTTCTTC. Protein: CASRRRGWDEQFF.

This clonotype occurred many times. The V gene is TRBV29-1, the J gene TRBJ2-7; 7 nucleotides align to TRBD1. The CDR3 length is 13 residues. Germline assignment: CDR1 SQVTM and CDR2 ANQGSEA. J was trimmed by 2 bases and V by 6 bases; bases with no gene match: 7. The CDR3 coding sequence is TGCAGCGTCGTCTCCGGGACAGCCTACGAGCAGTACTTC. Protein sequence: CSVVSGTAYEQYF.

This clonotype was seen repeatedly, ten times or more. This chain connects TRBV28 to TRBJ2-7; D gene ambiguous. CDR1 and CDR2 from the germline V gene are MDHEN and SYDVKM. V was shortened by 6 bases and J by 5 bases, with 17 bases between the two germline ends. This CDR3 has 14 residues. This CDR3 reads CASRSPTSSDEQYF. CDR3 DNA sequence: TGTGCCAGCAGATCACCCACGTCCAGTGACGAGCAGTACTTC.

This clonotype turned up a few times. Here the CDR3 DNA reads TGTGCCAGCCGCCGCACTCCACTAGCGGGAGCTCCCGGGGAGCTGTTTTTT. As protein: CASRRTPLAGAPGELFF. The chain couples TRBV11-3 to TRBJ2-2, with 11 bases fitting TRBD2. The germline V gene has CDR1 SGHNT and CDR2 YENEEA. This CDR3 spans 17 amino acids. With V trimmed by 8 bases and J by 6 bases, 14 bases remained unmatched.

This clonotype has more than one count but fewer than ten. The chain combines TRBV24-1 with TRBJ1-1, with unresolved D. The CDR3 spans 14 residues. The V gene's germline CDR1 is KGHDR and CDR2 SFDVKD. V was cut by 1 base and J by 2 bases, with 7 bases left in between. The CDR3 sequence is CATSDLGLNTEAFF. The CDR3 region has the DNA TGTGCCACCAGTGATTTAGGCCTAAACACTGAAGCTTTCTTT.